Shown below are 12 T cell receptor beta chains from a single sample sequenced in a study of blood T cell repertoires in COVID-19. Profiling relied on immunoSEQ multiplex PCR, and the TCRdb table lists in-frame clones only, not all of them. The sample has tens of thousands of clones; approximately 80% are singletons. The sequencing input was peripheral blood. The receptors were gathered from a woman in her forties or fifties with acute or convalescent COVID-19.

The gene calls are TRBV7-7 and TRBJ2-5; TRBD2 matches at 7 bases. The V segment lost 3 bases and the J segment 2 bases; nucleotides outside the gene matches: 9. This CDR3 contains 16 residues. Looked up from germline, CDR1 is SSHAT and CDR2 is FNYEAQ (reference sequence). The CDR3 sequence: CASSFIPAGIQETQYF. For the CDR3, the DNA is TGTGCCAGCAGCTTTATCCCAGCGGGGATACAAGAGACCCAGTACTTC.

V is TRBV28 and J is TRBJ1-2, with D perhaps TRBD1 (6 bases). Germline V CDR1 and CDR2: MDHEN, SYDVKM. The V end was cut by 6 bases, the J end by 7 bases, with 15 bases between. The CDR3 spans 13 residues. The CDR3 region has the DNA TGTGCCAGCAGCTCAATCAACAGGGCTGGCTACACCTTC. This sequence encodes CASSSINRAGYTF.

V usage is TRBV9 and J usage is TRBJ1-4; D remains unclear. Germline assignment: CDR1 SGDLS and CDR2 YYNGEE. The V gene lost 0 bases and the J gene lost 7 bases, with 16 bases spanning the gap. The CDR3 length is 16 residues. CDR3 nucleotides: TGTGCCAGCAGCGTAGGTTCCGGGGTGAGAAGTGAAAAACTGTTTTTT. As protein: CASSVGSGVRSEKLFF.

This clone was seen just once. The chain couples TRBV19 to TRBJ2-7; D possibly corresponds to TRBD1 (5 bases). Germline V lookup: CDR1 LNHDA, CDR2 SQIVND (reference sequence). Trimming pared 5 bases from V and 2 bases from J, leaving 10 bases between. The CDR3 covers 13 residues. DNA of the CDR3: TGTGCCAGTAGTCGGACACAAGCCTACGAGCAGTACTTC. This codes for CASSRTQAYEQYF.

The J gene is TRBJ1-2, the V gene TRBV6-6; TRBD1 agrees at 7 bases. CDR1 and CDR2 (germline): MNHNY, SVGAGI (reference sequence). The V gene end was trimmed by 5 bases and the J gene end by 4 bases; junction bases not matched to a gene: 7. The CDR3 length is 14 residues. This CDR3 is CASSTGQITYGYTF. The DNA of the CDR3 is TGTGCCAGCAGTACGGGACAGATCACCTATGGCTACACCTTC.

The chain links TRBV2 to TRBJ2-5, with D maybe TRBD1 (6 bases). Germline assignment: CDR1 SNHLY and CDR2 FYNNEI. The CDR3 runs to 20 residues. V was shortened by 2 bases and J by 2 bases, with 27 bases between the two germline ends. The CDR3: CASSEWDMGTNLITQETQYF. Here the CDR3 DNA reads TGTGCCAGCAGTGAATGGGACATGGGGACAAATCTTATAACACAAGAGACCCAGTACTTC.

This chain uses TRBV13 with TRBJ2-6, with 8 bases that match TRBD1. The CDR3 consists of 19 residues. V lost 5 bases and J lost 3; bases outside the gene matches: 15. Germline CDR1 is PRHDT and CDR2 is FYEKMQ (reference sequence). CDR3 DNA: TGTGCCAGCAGCCGCCCCGGACAGGGACCCGCACGTGGGGCCAACGTCCTGACTTTC. Translation gives CASSRPGQGPARGANVLTF.

The V call is TRBV12-3 or TRBV12-4, the J call TRBJ2-2; no reliable D call. V gave up 5 bases and J gave up 5 bases, with 9 bases separating them. The CDR3 is 13 residues long. CDR3 coding DNA: TGTGCCAGCAGTGTTAGTCTAACCGGGGAGCTGTTTTTT. Its translation is CASSVSLTGELFF.

This clone has only a few counts. The chain has TRBV19 and TRBJ1-4; possibly TRBD1 for D (6 bases). V lost 6 bases and J lost 3, with 11 bases in between. The CDR3 runs to 14 residues. Germline V gives CDR1 LNHDA, CDR2 SQIVND (reference sequence). The CDR3 DNA is TGTGCCAGTAGAAACGACAGGTCTAATGAAAAACTGTTTTTT. It encodes CASRNDRSNEKLFF.

The CDR3 DNA reads as TGTGCCAGCAGTTATCATCGACAAGCTGAAGCTTTCTTT. Its protein is CASSYHRQAEAFF. The rearrangement uses TRBV6-5 and TRBJ1-1; D not certain. Trimming removed 3 bases at V and 6 bases at J, with 11 bases between. The CDR3 is made up of 13 amino acids. From germline, CDR1 is MNHEY and CDR2 SVGAGI.

This chain uses TRBV4-1 with TRBJ2-7; D uncertain. The CDR3 covers 13 residues. V lost 1 base and J 9 bases, leaving 13 bases between the germline ends. Germline V gene sequence: CDR1 MGHRA, CDR2 YSYEKL. CDR3 DNA: TGCGCCAGCAGCCAAGGCCCCTCGGTGGTGCAGTACTTC. It is translated as CASSQGPSVVQYF.

The chain couples TRBV7-3 to TRBJ2-1; 14 nucleotides agree with TRBD2. The J segment lost 9 bases and the V segment lost 4 bases, leaving 2 bases of the junction unmatched. The CDR3 extends over 14 amino acids. Germline V lookup: CDR1 SGHTA, CDR2 FQGTGA. Here the CDR3 DNA reads TGTGCCAGCAGCTCGGGACTAGCGGGGGTTGAGCAGTTCTTC. This sequence encodes CASSSGLAGVEQFF.